This T cell receptor (beta chain) appears in the sequencing data of a study of T cells in Graves' hyperthyroidism and ophthalmopathy. Whole-study results and caveats: The model forecast ophthalmopathy, anticipating it by a median around 6.5 months before onset.

Amplification targeted TCR beta CDR3 regions from RNA transcripts. HTBI primers were used for first-round RT-PCR of the TCR CDR3. TCRdb itself ran the multiplex PCR reads through MiXCR, one entry per CDR3 protein. The sample lists 660,000 or so distinct CDR3 sequences; around 21% were seen once. V was cut by 0 bases and J by 3 bases, with 11 bases left in between. CDR1 LGHNA and CDR2 YNFKEQ come from the germline V gene. This CDR3 contains 16 residues. Subjects with ophthalmopathy showed a Clinical Activity Score no lower than 3, a NOSPECS grade no lower than 4, and a duration shorter than 3 months. Clinical symptoms, serum thyroxine and TRAb, thyroid ultrasound and orbital computed tomography were used for the diagnoses. Notes on this clonotype: Its antigen is not known.

The sample was blood. The clonotype originates from a man between 25 and 39 years old with Graves' ophthalmopathy. The chain combines TRBV4-2 with TRBJ2-2; D may be TRBD1 (6 bases). CDR3 sequence: CASSQDPRGDTGELFF. As DNA, the CDR3 is TGTGCCAGCAGCCAAGATCCCAGGGGTGACACCGGGGAGCTGTTTTTT.